This entry lists 27 T cell receptor beta chains sequenced from one sample in a study of shared clonotypes between healthy human individuals. TCRdb keeps only in-frame clones here, not all; method: immunoSEQ multiplex PCR. The repertoire consists of fewer than 3 million clones, with about nine tenths occurring once and the leading ten covering about 0.41%. What was sequenced was naive CD4+ T cells from PBMCs. Subset in this sample: CD45RA+ positively selected. The receptors originated from a man younger than 35 in good health. Some clones in this sample may be carry-over from other donors' samples.

The chain uses TRBV5-1 and TRBJ2-2; 9 bases agree with TRBD2. The CDR3 has 17 residues. Trimming cost V 6 bases and J 2 bases; bases outside gene matches: 11. Germline-derived CDR1 and CDR2 are SGHRS and YFSETQ. Here the CDR3 reads CASTLLVLAGNTGELFF. The CDR3 nucleotides are TGCGCCAGCACCCTTCTGGTACTAGCGGGTAACACCGGGGAGCTGTTTTTT.

Here the CDR3 reads CASSPSLAGYNEQFF. The CDR3 coding sequence is TGTGCCAGCAGCCCCAGCTTGGCGGGGTACAATGAGCAGTTCTTC. This chain uses TRBV5-4 with TRBJ2-1, with D possibly being TRBD2 (6 bases). CDR1 and CDR2 from the germline V gene are SGHNT and YYREEE (reference sequence). Deletions cut 4 bases from V and 4 bases from J, with 15 bases between. The CDR3 extends over 15 amino acids.

This clone was seen just once. Other DNA sequences in the sample encode the same CDR3. This sequence joins TRBV28 and TRBJ2-7; D uncertain. The germline V gene has CDR1 MDHEN and CDR2 SYDVKM. V gave up 8 bases and J gave up 1 base, with 12 bases separating them. CDR3 length: 13 residues. The CDR3: CASRISGSYEQYF. CDR3 coding DNA: TGTGCCAGCCGGATCTCCGGGTCCTACGAGCAGTACTTC.

The chain has TRBV9 and TRBJ2-5; perhaps D is TRBD1 or TRBD2 (6 bases each). The CDR3 covers 13 residues. In germline, CDR1 is SGDLS, CDR2 YYNGEE. V was clipped by 0 bases and J by 7 bases, with 10 bases between them. The CDR3, as DNA: TGTGCCAGCAGCGTAGTGGGGGGCGGGACCCAGTACTTC. Translated, it gives CASSVVGGGTQYF.

Comments on this clone: This sample includes further DNA sequences coding for the same CDR3. This rearrangement joins TRBV18 to TRBJ2-1; maybe TRBD1 (6 bases). Deletions cut 3 bases from V and 8 bases from J, with 8 bases between. Germline-derived CDR1 and CDR2 are KGHSH and LQKENI. This CDR3 has 12 amino acids. CDR3 residues: CASSPNRDEQFF. DNA of the CDR3: TGTGCCAGCTCACCCAACAGGGATGAGCAGTTCTTC.

This chain links TRBV6-1 with TRBJ1-2, with 11 bases that match TRBD1. The ends lost 10 bases at V and 7 bases at J; junction bases unmatched: 8. The CDR3 runs 13 residues. Per the germline V gene, CDR1 is MNHNS and CDR2 is SASEGT. The CDR3 region has the DNA TGTGCCACCAAGGGACAGGGGGTCTCTGGCTACACCTTC. This gives the protein CATKGQGVSGYTF.

V is TRBV7-2 and J is TRBJ1-2; 9 bases line up with TRBD1. CDR3 length equals 16 residues. Germline CDR1 reads SGHTA; CDR2 reads FQGNSA. V dropped 0 bases and J dropped 7; count of bases not matched to a gene: 9. The chain's CDR3 is CASSLAGTGKGGGYTF. DNA for the CDR3: TGTGCCAGCAGCTTAGCGGGGACAGGGAAGGGCGGTGGCTACACCTTC.

This rearrangement joins TRBV19 to TRBJ2-3; 12 bases are shared with TRBD2. Germline V gene sequence: CDR1 LNHDA, CDR2 SQIVND (reference sequence). V lost 3 bases and J lost 3; bases outside the gene matches: 7. The CDR3 runs 17 residues. CDR3 protein: CASSIRSSGRGTDTQYF. The CDR3 region has the DNA TGTGCCAGTAGTATTCGTTCTAGCGGGAGGGGGACAGATACGCAGTATTTT.

V and J are TRBV5-6 and TRBJ2-2; D remains unclear. V shed 1 base and J shed 1 base, with 8 bases lying between them. The CDR3 length is 15 residues. Germline V gives CDR1 SGHDT, CDR2 YYEEEE. The CDR3 reads CASSLRIMNTGELFF. The CDR3 nucleotides read TGTGCCAGCAGCTTGAGAATAATGAACACCGGGGAGCTGTTTTTT.

V gene TRBV28 combines with J gene TRBJ1-1, with 9 bases fitting TRBD1. J gave up 5 bases and V 6 bases, and 10 bases lay outside the gene matches. This CDR3 is 15 amino acids long. Germline loops: CDR1 MDHEN, CDR2 SYDVKM. CDR3 protein: CASSPNRGRGTEAFF. CDR3 nucleotides: TGTGCCAGCAGCCCTAACAGGGGGCGAGGAACTGAAGCTTTCTTT.

The V call is TRBV2, the J call TRBJ2-7; 7 nucleotides agree with TRBD2. Germline CDR1 is SNHLY and CDR2 is FYNNEI. J was trimmed by 4 bases and V by 6 bases; bases with no gene match: 12. The CDR3 length is 15 residues. CDR3: CASSPRLAETYEQYF. DNA for the CDR3: TGTGCCAGCAGCCCCCGCCTAGCGGAGACGTACGAGCAGTACTTC.

This chain uses TRBV19 with TRBJ1-4; no firm D call. V lost 7 bases and J 0 bases, leaving 6 bases between the germline ends. The CDR3 consists of 13 residues. Germline lookup yields CDR1 LNHDA and CDR2 SQIVND (reference sequence). CDR3 nucleotide sequence: TGTGCCAGTACCAAGGCAACTAATGAAAAACTGTTTTTT. Protein product: CASTKATNEKLFF. Based on the CDR3 plus reference TRBV19 and TRBJ1-4, the full variable domain is DGGITQSPKYLFRKEGQNVTLSCEQNLNHDAMYWYRQDPGQGLRLIYYSQIVNDFQKGDIAEGYSVSREKKESFPLTVTSAQKNPTAFYLCASTKATNEKLFFGSGTQLSVL.

Of note for this clone: Mismatch with germline at one junction end may stem from a read error. This CDR3 reads CASSVNPLGPKPVF. As DNA, the CDR3 is TGTGCCAGCAGCGTAAACCCCTTGGGACCGAAGCCGGTCTTC. V gene TRBV9 combines with J gene TRBJ2-1, with D possibly called TRBD1 or TRBD2 (5 bases each). The CDR3 extends over 14 amino acids. Germline CDR1 reads SGDLS; CDR2 reads YYNGEE.

The chain is built from TRBV5-4 and TRBJ2-3, with 8 bases lining up with TRBD2. The CDR3 loop spans 15 amino acids. CDR1 is SGHNT and CDR2 is YYREEE in the germline V gene (reference sequence). V trimming: 3 bases; J trimming: 2 bases; junction bases outside the gene matches: 5. In DNA, the CDR3 is TGTGCCAGCAGCTACATAGCGGGAAACACAGATACGCAGTATTTT. It is translated as CASSYIAGNTDTQYF.

The chain employs TRBV10-3 and TRBJ2-7; 9 bases align to TRBD2. This CDR3 spans 14 amino acids. Germline V CDR1 and CDR2: ENHRY, SYGVKD. V trimming: 8 bases; J trimming: 1 base; junction bases outside the gene matches: 6. This CDR3 is CAIEAGGGSYEQYF. The CDR3 nucleotides read TGTGCCATCGAAGCGGGAGGTGGTTCCTACGAGCAGTACTTC.

This clone was seen a few times. This chain joins TRBV30 and TRBJ1-1; D not certain. The germline gives CDR1 GTSNPN, CDR2 SVGIG (reference sequence). Trimming cost V 7 bases and J 8 bases, with 17 bases left between them. The CDR3 has 12 residues. The CDR3 loop is CALGRISAEAFF. CDR3 DNA sequence: TGTGCCTTAGGACGTATAAGTGCCGAAGCTTTCTTT.

In the case of this clone: Other DNA sequences from this sample encode an identical CDR3 as well. V gene TRBV7-2 combines with J gene TRBJ2-2; D gene ambiguous. Trimming removed 1 base from V and 7 bases from J, with 4 bases in between. The CDR3 runs 12 residues. Germline V gene data show CDR1 as SGHTA and CDR2 as FQGNSA. The CDR3 sequence is CASSLVGGELFF. Written as DNA, the CDR3 is TGTGCCAGCAGCTTAGTCGGCGGGGAGCTGTTTTTT.

This clone was seen only once. The rearrangement joins TRBV11-1 to TRBJ2-1, with D perhaps TRBD1 or TRBD2 (5 bases each). V was shortened by 9 bases and J by 2 bases, with 17 bases between the two germline ends. CDR3 length equals 15 residues. Germline CDR1 is SGHAT and CDR2 is FQDESV (reference sequence). The CDR3 sequence: CASNWGSGTYNEQFF. The CDR3, as DNA: TGTGCCAGTAACTGGGGGAGCGGAACCTACAATGAGCAGTTCTTC.

The chain carries TRBV9 and TRBJ2-5; 12 nucleotides match TRBD2. The V segment lost 0 bases and the J segment 4 bases; nucleotides outside the gene matches: 7. This CDR3 has 17 residues. CDR1 SGDLS and CDR2 YYNGEE come from the germline V gene. CDR3 amino acids: CASSVGASGRATETQYF. In DNA, the CDR3 is TGTGCCAGCAGCGTAGGCGCTAGCGGGAGGGCCACAGAGACCCAGTACTTC.

The chain couples TRBV5-4 to TRBJ2-1; TRBD2 agrees at 8 bases. V gave up 0 bases and J gave up 3 bases; unmatched junction bases: 8. This CDR3 is 17 amino acids long. Germline CDR1 reads SGHNT; CDR2 reads YYREEE (reference sequence). The CDR3 coding sequence is TGTGCCAGCAGCTTGGGTTCGGGAGGGACAAACTACAATGAGCAGTTCTTC. It is translated as CASSLGSGGTNYNEQFF. The entire variable domain, with the rest obtained from reference TRBV5-4 and TRBJ2-1, is as follows: ETGVTQSPTHLIKTRGQQVTLRCSSQSGHNTVSWYQQALGQGPQFIFQYYREEENGRGNFPPRFSGLQFPNYSSELNVNALELDDSALYLCASSLGSGGTNYNEQFFGPGTRLTVL.

On this clone itself: The same CDR3 can be traced to other DNA sequences in this sample. The chain recombines TRBV7-2 with TRBJ2-2; no reliable D call. The germline V gene has CDR1 SGHTA and CDR2 FQGNSA. With 4 bases removed from V and 2 bases from J, the gap between germline ends came to 5 bases. The CDR3 sequence is 13 residues long. CDR3 amino acids: CASSSRNTGELFF. Written as DNA, the CDR3 is TGTGCCAGCAGCTCTAGAAACACCGGGGAGCTGTTTTTT.

The chain is built from TRBV4-1 and TRBJ2-1; D uncertain. CDR3 length: 14 amino acids. Trimming pared 1 base from V and 6 bases from J, leaving 10 bases between. CDR1 and CDR2 (germline): MGHRA, YSYEKL. The CDR3 DNA is TGCGCCAGCAGCCAAGGACCCATTGTCAATGAGCAGTTCTTC. It translates to CASSQGPIVNEQFF.

The chain combines TRBV7-3 with TRBJ1-2, with D possibly TRBD1 on 5 matching bases. CDR1 SGHTA and CDR2 FQGTGA come from the germline V gene. V dropped 2 bases and J dropped 4 bases, with 14 bases sitting between them. CDR3 length: 15 amino acids. DNA for the CDR3: TGTGCCAGCAGCTTAGGGGCAGGGCGCGGCTATGGCTACACCTTC. Translating it yields CASSLGAGRGYGYTF.

This clone was recorded a few times. This chain joins TRBV4-1 and TRBJ1-1, with TRBD1 matching over 7 bases. This CDR3 spans 15 amino acids. In germline, CDR1 is MGHRA, CDR2 YSYEKL. Unmatched junction bases numbered 6, after V lost 4 bases and J lost 1 base. As DNA, the CDR3 is TGCGCCAGCAGCCTAACGGGACAGAGGAACACTGAAGCTTTCTTT. Its translation: CASSLTGQRNTEAFF.

The gene calls are TRBV5-1 and TRBJ1-2, with D maybe TRBD1 (5 bases). Germline CDR1 and CDR2: SGHRS and YFSETQ. The V and J ends lost 2 bases and 1 base respectively, with 12 bases between them. The CDR3 length is 15 residues. CDR3 coding DNA: TGCGCCAGCAGCTTTGGGGACCTTATTAACTATGGCTACACCTTC. Amino acid sequence: CASSFGDLINYGYTF.

Here the CDR3 reads CASSLYRPQETQYF. As DNA, the CDR3 is TGTGCCAGCAGCTTGTATAGGCCGCAAGAGACCCAGTACTTC. The chain couples TRBV7-2 to TRBJ2-5; D not certain. The CDR3 sequence is 14 residues long. V was trimmed by 3 bases and J by 2 bases, leaving 10 bases between them. Per germline, CDR1 SGHTA and CDR2 FQGNSA.

V and J are TRBV7-2 and TRBJ2-7, with D uncertain. The CDR3 consists of 16 residues. The germline V gene encodes CDR1 SGHTA and CDR2 FQGNSA. Trimming took off 4 bases at V and 0 bases at J, with 16 bases between the two ends. CDR3 nucleotide sequence: TGTGCCAGCAGCTCCAGTCCCGCCCTCCTCTCCTACGAGCAGTACTTC. Its protein product is CASSSSPALLSYEQYF.